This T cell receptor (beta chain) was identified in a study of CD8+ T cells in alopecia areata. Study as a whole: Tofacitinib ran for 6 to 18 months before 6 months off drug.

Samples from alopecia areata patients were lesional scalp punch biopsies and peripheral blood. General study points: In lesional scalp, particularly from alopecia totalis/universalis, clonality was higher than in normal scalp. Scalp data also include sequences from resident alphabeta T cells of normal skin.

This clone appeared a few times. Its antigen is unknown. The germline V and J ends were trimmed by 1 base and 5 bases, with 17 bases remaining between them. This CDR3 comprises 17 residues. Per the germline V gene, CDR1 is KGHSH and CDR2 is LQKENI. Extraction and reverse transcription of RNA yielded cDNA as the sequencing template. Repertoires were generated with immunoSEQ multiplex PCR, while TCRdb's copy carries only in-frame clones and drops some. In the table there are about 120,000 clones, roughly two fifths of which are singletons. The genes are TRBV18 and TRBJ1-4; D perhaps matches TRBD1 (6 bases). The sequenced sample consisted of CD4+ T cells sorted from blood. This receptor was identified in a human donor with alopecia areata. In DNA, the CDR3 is TGTGCCAGCTCACCACTGGGAATCGGACAGCGAAATGAAAAACTGTTTTTT. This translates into CASSPLGIGQRNEKLFF.